Following are 29 T cell receptor beta chains from one sample sequenced in a study of OX40 agonist ivuxolimab in advanced cancers. Libraries were constructed by the immunoSEQ multiplex PCR assay. The table comes from immuneACCESS by way of TCRdb, which keeps in-frame sequences with V and J called. Part of the clones is missing from these tables; in studies checked, under half for an unresolved V gene and the rest for unknown reasons. The sample contains fewer than 120,000 clones, around 90% of them found a single time. The ten largest clones represent approximately 0.29% of the sample. The input for sequencing was CD4+ or CD8+ T cells sorted from blood, taken in a trial of the OX40 agonist ivuxolimab. These receptors all stem from an adult with an advanced solid tumor such as melanoma, head and neck, liver or kidney cancer.

About this clone: The same CDR3 also results from other DNA sequences found in this sample. The chain combines TRBV7-3 with TRBJ2-1, with D possibly TRBD2 on 5 matching bases. Trimming took off 2 bases at V and 0 bases at J, with 8 bases between the two ends. Germline V gene lookup returns CDR1 SGHTA and CDR2 FQGTGA. The CDR3 spans 15 residues. CDR3 protein: CASSLAGSSYNEQFF. The CDR3 nucleotides are TGTGCCAGCAGCTTAGCGGGCAGCTCCTACAATGAGCAGTTCTTC.

The rearrangement uses TRBV28 and TRBJ1-3; 8 nucleotides agree with TRBD1. The germline V gene encodes CDR1 MDHEN and CDR2 SYDVKM. The CDR3 runs to 14 residues. J gave up 1 base and V 6 bases, and 2 bases lay outside the gene matches. The CDR3 sequence: CASSWDRSGNTIYF. The CDR3 nucleotides are TGTGCCAGCAGCTGGGACAGGTCTGGAAACACCATATATTTT.

This clone was recorded only once. J is TRBJ1-5 and V is TRBV7-3, with D perhaps TRBD1 (5 bases). V was pared by 3 bases and J by 0 bases, with 27 bases between. The CDR3 runs 21 residues. Germline V gene sequence: CDR1 SGHTA, CDR2 FQGTGA. This CDR3 reads CASSLWNRDGRNIYSNQPQHF. The DNA for the CDR3 is TGTGCCAGCAGCTTGTGGAACCGGGACGGCCGTAACATTTATAGCAATCAGCCCCAGCATTTT.

The chain couples TRBV10-3 to TRBJ2-2, with a weak D call TRBD1 (5 bases). CDR1 is ENHRY and CDR2 is SYGVKD in the germline V gene. This CDR3 spans 15 amino acids. V dropped 2 bases and J dropped 3 bases, with 10 bases sitting between them. The CDR3 DNA reads TGTGCCATCAGTGAGAGGCAGGGTCACACCGGGGAGCTGTTTTTT. The encoded protein is CAISERQGHTGELFF.

A single count supports this clone. This chain links TRBV29-1 with TRBJ1-4, with 8 bases fitting TRBD1. The length of the CDR3 is 12 residues. Trimming removed 7 bases from V and 6 bases from J; junction bases left unmatched: 4. CDR1 and CDR2 from the germline V gene are SQVTM and ANQGSEA. CDR3: CSGGGQDEKLFF. The CDR3 nucleotides are TGCAGCGGGGGGGGACAGGATGAAAAACTGTTTTTT. The variable domain in full, completed from reference TRBV29-1 and TRBJ1-4, reads SAVISQKPSRDICQRGTSLTIQCQVDSQVTMMFWYRQQPGQSLTLIATANQGSEATYESGFVIDKFPISRPNLTFSTLTVSNMSPEDSSIYLCSGGGQDEKLFFGSGTQLSVL.

The sample holds one count of this clone. The chain joins TRBV9 to TRBJ1-2; TRBD1 agrees at 7 bases. V shed 0 bases and J 8 bases; nucleotides not matched to a gene: 7. There are 14 residues in the CDR3. The germline V gene encodes CDR1 SGDLS and CDR2 YYNGEE. The CDR3 reads CASSVGDDRAGYTF. The CDR3 DNA sequence: TGTGCCAGCAGCGTAGGAGATGACAGGGCGGGCTACACCTTC.

This sequence joins TRBV5-6 and TRBJ1-5; D is unresolved. The CDR3 is 16 residues long. Germline V gene sequence: CDR1 SGHDT, CDR2 YYEEEE. V gave up 2 bases and J gave up 1 base, with 13 bases separating them. The CDR3 bases are TGTGCCAGCAGCTTACGGGTTCAAAACAGCAATCAGCCCCAGCATTTT. It is translated as CASSLRVQNSNQPQHF.

J is TRBJ2-2 and V is TRBV7-3; D remains unclear. The CDR3 is 16 amino acids. The germline V gene has CDR1 SGHTA and CDR2 FQGTGA. V was clipped by 5 bases and J by 4 bases, with 17 bases between them. As DNA, the CDR3 is TGTGCCAGCAGCCGTTCTAGGAGTACGAGCACCGGGGAGCTGTTTTTT. This encodes CASSRSRSTSTGELFF.

The V gene is TRBV19, the J gene TRBJ1-5; D gene ambiguous. This CDR3 is built from 14 residues. V shed 7 bases and J shed 2 bases, with 12 bases lying between them. The germline gives CDR1 LNHDA, CDR2 SQIVND (reference sequence). The chain's CDR3 is CASKIGGGNQPQHF. The CDR3, as DNA: TGTGCCAGTAAAATAGGAGGTGGCAATCAGCCCCAGCATTTT.

This chain links TRBV29-1 with TRBJ1-2; D is undetermined. This CDR3 is built from 11 residues. The ends were cut back, 6 bases at V and 4 bases at J, with 9 bases in the middle. CDR1 and CDR2 from the germline V gene are SQVTM and ANQGSEA. In DNA form, the CDR3 reads TGCAGCGTGCTAGAAATCTATGGCTACACCTTC. It yields the protein CSVLEIYGYTF.

The chain carries TRBV30 and TRBJ1-1, with D possibly TRBD1 on 5 matching bases. The CDR3 covers 11 residues. Per germline, CDR1 GTSNPN and CDR2 SVGIG (reference sequence). Trimming pared 4 bases from V and 5 bases from J, leaving 8 bases between. This CDR3 is CAWTGWTEAFF. DNA of the CDR3: TGTGCCTGGACAGGGTGGACTGAAGCTTTCTTT.

The chain carries TRBV19 and TRBJ2-2; 14 nucleotides line up with TRBD2. CDR3 length: 17 amino acids. The germline V gene encodes CDR1 LNHDA and CDR2 SQIVND (reference sequence). V lost 3 bases, J lost 7 bases, and 7 bases stayed unmatched. CDR3 DNA: TGTGCCAGTAGTATCGGGACTAGCGGGAGATATGGCGGGGAGCTGTTTTTT. This encodes CASSIGTSGRYGGELFF.

The rearrangement uses TRBV9 and TRBJ2-7; D unresolved. The CDR3 has 14 amino acids. CDR1 SGDLS and CDR2 YYNGEE come from the germline V gene. The ends were cut back, 0 bases at V and 6 bases at J, with 13 bases in the middle. The CDR3 nucleotides are TGTGCCAGCAGCGTAGGCGGAGAGCTTGGCGAGCAGTACTTC. Protein: CASSVGGELGEQYF.

The chain uses TRBV28 and TRBJ2-3, with D unresolved. This CDR3 contains 14 residues. V lost 3 bases to trimming and J lost 5 bases, with 12 bases between them. The germline CDR1 and CDR2 sequences are MDHEN and SYDVKM. CDR3 sequence reads: CASSFTSWEDTQYF. CDR3 coding DNA: TGTGCCAGCAGTTTCACGAGCTGGGAAGATACGCAGTATTTT. Supplemented by reference TRBV28 and TRBJ2-3, the full variable domain reads DVKVTQSSRYLVKRTGEKVFLECVQDMDHENMFWYRQDPGLGLRLIYFSYDVKMKEKGDIPEGYSVSREKKERFSLILESASTNQTSMYLCASSFTSWEDTQYFGPGTRLTVL.

V is TRBV18 and J is TRBJ2-7; TRBD1 agrees at 8 bases. V lost 0 bases and J lost 4; bases outside the gene matches: 17. This CDR3 has 19 residues. Germline CDR1 is KGHSH and CDR2 is LQKENI. CDR3: CASSPPSLDRTGGRYEQYF. The CDR3, as DNA: TGTGCCAGCTCACCACCGTCCCTAGATCGAACAGGGGGTAGGTACGAGCAGTACTTC.

This clone was observed a single time. The DNA for the CDR3 is TGTGCCAGGAATGTACAGGGGCCGAACACCGGGGAGCTGTTTTTT. This gives the protein CARNVQGPNTGELFF. The chain combines TRBV21-1 with TRBJ2-2; the table's D call of TRBD1 was not tested on the DNA. TRBV21-1 is a pseudogene. The CDR3 is made up of 15 amino acids.

This clone was counted a single time. The chain has TRBV5-1 and TRBJ2-5, with D possibly being TRBD1 or TRBD2 (7 bases each). The CDR3 spans 15 residues. The germline CDR1 and CDR2 sequences are SGHRS and YFSETQ. V lost 0 bases, J lost 6 bases, and 15 bases lay in between. The CDR3 loop reads CASSLVTGEGKTQYF. CDR3 bases: TGCGCCAGCAGCTTGGTTACAGGGGAGGGTAAGACCCAGTACTTC. The variable domain in full, with the rest retrieved from reference TRBV5-1 and TRBJ2-5, is KAGVTQTPRYLIKTRGQQVTLSCSPISGHRSVSWYQQTPGQGLQFLFEYFSETQRNKGNFPGRFSGRQFSNSRSEMNVSTLELGDSALYLCASSLVTGEGKTQYFGPGTRLLVL.

V and J are TRBV5-1 and TRBJ2-3; 12 bases agree with TRBD2. Germline V gene data show CDR1 as SGHRS and CDR2 as YFSETQ. With 3 bases clipped from V and 4 bases from J, the junction kept 3 bases outside the gene matches. This CDR3 comprises 15 residues. CDR3 sequence (DNA): TGCGCCAGCAGCTCGACTAGCGGGAGCGCAGATACGCAGTATTTT. This encodes CASSSTSGSADTQYF.

This chain links TRBV11-2 with TRBJ2-1, with D perhaps TRBD1 (5 bases). CDR1 and CDR2 (germline): SGHAT, FQNNGV. With 5 bases removed from V and 10 bases from J, the gap between germline ends came to 18 bases. The CDR3 consists of 14 residues. The CDR3 region is CASSPPSDRQEQFF. The CDR3 coding sequence is TGTGCCAGCAGCCCCCCCAGTGACAGACAAGAGCAGTTCTTC. The full variable domain, completed using reference TRBV11-2 and TRBJ2-1, is EAGVAQSPRYKIIEKRQSVAFWCNPISGHATLYWYQQILGQGPKLLIQFQNNGVVDDSQLPKDRFSAERLKGVDSTLKIQPAKLEDSAVYLCASSPPSDRQEQFFGPGTRLTVL.

V and J are TRBV19 and TRBJ2-5; 8 positions agree with TRBD2. Germline V CDR1 and CDR2: LNHDA, SQIVND (reference sequence). Trimming took 6 bases from V and 5 from J; bases not matched to a gene: 14. This CDR3 contains 16 residues. CDR3 in DNA: TGTGCCAGTAGCCTAAGAGGAAGCGGGAGCCGGGAGACCCAGTACTTC. Amino acids: CASSLRGSGSRETQYF.

CDR3 bases: TGTGCCAGCAGCTTTGGGGAGACCCAGTACTTC. It codes for CASSFGETQYF. V is TRBV7-9 and J is TRBJ2-5; D is unresolved. This CDR3 region has 11 residues. From germline, CDR1 is SEHNR and CDR2 FQNEAQ (reference sequence). Trimming took 3 bases from V and 5 from J, leaving 4 bases between them.

This chain joins TRBV5-4 and TRBJ2-1, with no clear D. Looked up from germline, CDR1 is SGHNT and CDR2 is YYREEE (reference sequence). The V end lost 2 bases, the J end lost 2 bases, and 5 bases lay between the germline ends. The CDR3 contains 13 residues. In nucleotides, the CDR3 is TGTGCCAGCAGCTTTACGCCCTACAATGAGCAGTTCTTC. Protein: CASSFTPYNEQFF.

J is TRBJ1-5 and V is TRBV19; a weak D match, TRBD1 (6 bases). The CDR3 is made up of 16 amino acids. Germline values: CDR1 LNHDA, CDR2 SQIVND (reference sequence). The ends were cut back, 7 bases at V and 1 base at J, with 17 bases in the middle. The DNA for the CDR3 is TGTGCCAGTAATTCTTTGGACAGCACAAGCAATCAGCCCCAGCATTTT. Protein sequence: CASNSLDSTSNQPQHF.

The CDR3 here is CASSLTDRLDGYTF. DNA of the CDR3: TGCGCCAGCAGCTTGACGGACAGGCTGGATGGCTACACCTTC. The chain uses TRBV5-1 and TRBJ1-2, with 7 bases lining up with TRBD1. Looked up from germline, CDR1 is SGHRS and CDR2 is YFSETQ. J lost 6 bases, V lost 1 base, and 6 bases had no gene match. The CDR3 covers 14 residues.

The V call is TRBV15, the J call TRBJ2-7, with 7 bases fitting TRBD1. CDR3 length: 15 amino acids. CDR1 and CDR2 (germline): LNHNV, YYDKDF (reference sequence). Trimming took 4 bases from V and 5 from J; bases not matched to a gene: 11. The CDR3 nucleotides read TGTGCCACCAGCACCCGGATGGGCAGGGGGAACGAGCAGTACTTC. Protein product: CATSTRMGRGNEQYF.

V and J are TRBV7-9 and TRBJ1-6; D uncertain. From germline, CDR1 is SEHNR and CDR2 FQNEAQ (reference sequence). The CDR3 sequence is 15 residues long. Trimming left V 3 bases short and J 8 bases short, with 14 bases between. The CDR3 loop is CASSFTSRFDSPLHF. The CDR3 coding sequence is TGTGCCAGCAGCTTTACCAGCCGTTTCGATTCACCCCTCCACTTT.

The chain is built from TRBV7-9 and TRBJ2-2; D uncertain. Trimming took off 5 bases at V and 5 bases at J, with 6 bases between the two ends. The CDR3 runs 12 residues. Looked up from germline, CDR1 is SEHNR and CDR2 is FQNEAQ (reference sequence). The CDR3 nucleotides read TGTGCCAGCAGCCATGGGACCGGGGAGCTGTTTTTT. This encodes CASSHGTGELFF.

This chain uses TRBV29-1 with TRBJ1-1; no definite D call. The CDR3 runs 12 residues. Germline V CDR1 and CDR2: SQVTM, ANQGSEA. V was trimmed by 7 bases and J by 1 base, leaving 10 bases between them. The CDR3 nucleotides are TGCAGCGGACGGGAACAGAACACTGAAGCTTTCTTT. Translation: CSGREQNTEAFF.

The chain joins TRBV6-4 to TRBJ2-1; D call uncertain. CDR3 length: 16 residues. CDR1 and CDR2 from the germline V gene are MRHNA and SNTAGT. V was clipped by 7 bases and J by 0 bases, with 16 bases between them. CDR3 in amino acids: CASNLRHWGSYNEQFF. Here the CDR3 DNA reads TGTGCCAGCAACCTGAGGCATTGGGGCTCCTACAATGAGCAGTTCTTC.